This TCR beta chain was recorded in a study of beta chain features in type 1 diabetes. As for this clone: The antigen is undetermined.

The V end was cut by 4 bases, the J end by 1 base, with 16 bases between. The CDR3 loop spans 16 amino acids. General observations from the study: Shorter TCRB CDR3s, moderately but significantly so, marked every one of the four CD4+ subsets in Type 1 diabetes patients.

Reverse transcribing all isolated RNA meant expressed TCRB transcripts were sequenced. The assay was immunoSEQ multiplex PCR, and TCRdb's table has in-frame clones only and misses some. The sample carries hundreds of thousands of clones, roughly an eighth recorded once. The chain is built from TRBV23-1 and TRBJ1-2, with D unclear. TRBV23-1 is annotated as an ORF whose role is uncertain. The source of this sequence is a man aged 18 to 30 with type 1 diabetes. Sequencing input: naive CD4+ T cells from blood. The CDR3 region is CASSPLHRSRNYGYTF. The CDR3 DNA reads TGCGCCAGCAGTCCACTACACCGATCGCGTAACTATGGCTACACCTTC.